These 29 T cell receptor beta chains were sequenced from one sample in a study of response to subunit inactivated influenza vaccine. Each CDR3 protein is one row after TCRdb ran MiXCR on the RT-PCR reads. This sample has more than 500,000 distinct CDR3 sequences, with around 11% found just once. The same sample was also studied in work on T cells expressing NK-cell markers. In that study: Researchers built TCR beta cDNA using 5'RACE template switching with UMIs.

Sequencing used PBMCs from blood, obtained on the day of vaccination. Receptors originate from a man aged 45-65 years who received an inactivated influenza vaccine.

This clonotype appeared many times. The chain recombines TRBV7-2 with TRBJ2-7, with 12 bases identical to TRBD2. V lost 1 base, J lost 5 bases, and 6 bases stayed unmatched. The CDR3 runs 16 residues. Germline values: CDR1 SGHTA, CDR2 FQGNSA. CDR3 amino acids: CASSLGLAGGLNEQYF. Written as DNA, the CDR3 is TGTGCCAGCAGCTTAGGTCTAGCGGGAGGGCTCAACGAGCAGTACTTC.

This clonotype was found many times. J is TRBJ2-7 and V is TRBV4-3; 14 bases fit TRBD2. In germline, CDR1 is LGHNA, CDR2 YSLEER. The CDR3 totals 15 residues. The V segment lost 3 bases and the J segment 9 bases; nucleotides outside the gene matches: 7. In DNA form, the CDR3 reads TGCGCCAGCAGCCAGGCATTGACTAGCGGGAGGGTGCAGTACTTC. This encodes CASSQALTSGRVQYF.

This clonotype turned up a few times. The rearrangement links TRBV5-6 to TRBJ1-2, with D hard to call. The germline V gene encodes CDR1 SGHDT and CDR2 YYEEEE. V lost 4 bases and J lost 2, with 9 bases in between. This CDR3 has 13 amino acids. The CDR3 DNA follows: TGTGCCAGCAGCGACGCAGAAAACTATGGCTACACCTTC. It yields the protein CASSDAENYGYTF.

This clonotype was recorded many times. The J gene is TRBJ1-1, the V gene TRBV20-1; 7 bases are a match to TRBD1. In germline, CDR1 is DFQATT, CDR2 SNEGSKA (reference sequence). CDR3 length equals 15 residues. The ends lost 5 bases at V and 10 bases at J; junction bases unmatched: 19. The chain's CDR3 is CSAQKTGSRGSGAFF. CDR3 DNA sequence: TGCAGTGCTCAAAAGACAGGGTCTCGGGGCAGTGGAGCTTTCTTT.

The V and J genes are TRBV5-1 and TRBJ2-7, with 7 bases matching TRBD2. J gave up 7 bases and V 0 bases, and 10 bases lay outside the gene matches. Germline-derived CDR1 and CDR2 are SGHRS and YFSETQ. CDR3 length equals 15 residues. The DNA of the CDR3 is TGCGCCAGCAGCTTGGTTCGGGACTACCCGGGGGAGCAGTACTTC. Translated, it gives CASSLVRDYPGEQYF.

In its sample, this clonotype was seen a few times. The rearrangement uses TRBV18 and TRBJ2-7; perhaps TRBD1 as D (5 bases). The V end lost 1 base, the J end lost 5 bases, and 18 bases lay between the germline ends. Germline V gene data show CDR1 as KGHSH and CDR2 as LQKENI. This CDR3 region has 16 residues. Here the CDR3 reads CASSPLQGAGIDEQYF. The CDR3 nucleotides are TGTGCCAGCTCACCACTTCAAGGTGCAGGGATAGACGAGCAGTACTTC.

This clonotype came up a few times. V usage is TRBV10-3 and J usage is TRBJ1-1; 10 bases align to TRBD1. CDR1 is ENHRY, CDR2 SYGVKD, per germline. The CDR3 runs to 14 residues. Trimming cost V 7 bases and J 1 base; bases outside gene matches: 3. CDR3 coding DNA: TGTGCCATCACCCGGACAGGGGGGAACACTGAAGCTTTCTTT. As protein: CAITRTGGNTEAFF.

This clonotype was observed at least ten times. The genes are TRBV29-1 and TRBJ2-7; D unresolved. V lost 4 bases and J 2 bases, leaving 3 bases between the germline ends. This CDR3 comprises 10 residues. Germline values: CDR1 SQVTM, CDR2 ANQGSEA. DNA for the CDR3: TGCAGCGTTGTTGCCTACGAGCAGTACTTC. Its translation: CSVVAYEQYF.

The chain has TRBV5-5 and TRBJ2-6; D is ambiguous. With 0 bases removed from V and 2 bases from J, the gap between germline ends came to 9 bases. Germline values: CDR1 SGHKS, CDR2 YYEKEE (reference sequence). This CDR3 has 16 residues. The CDR3 sequence: CASSLAPKPGANVLTF. The CDR3, as DNA: TGTGCCAGCAGCTTGGCCCCGAAGCCTGGGGCCAACGTCCTGACTTTC.

This rearrangement joins TRBV6-5 to TRBJ2-5; weak D call: TRBD2 (6 bases). The CDR3 runs to 15 residues. CDR1 MNHEY and CDR2 SVGAGI come from the germline V gene. V lost 0 bases and J lost 5, with 13 bases in between. The CDR3 loop is CASSYSLAAYETQYF. DNA for the CDR3: TGTGCCAGCAGTTACTCTTTAGCGGCCTATGAGACCCAGTACTTC.

The chain carries TRBV20-1 and TRBJ2-7, with a tentative D call TRBD1 (5 bases). V gave up 0 bases and J gave up 2 bases, with 8 bases separating them. The germline V gene has CDR1 DFQATT and CDR2 SNEGSKA (reference sequence). The CDR3 is made up of 13 amino acids. CDR3 region: CSARDPGPYEQYF. Here the CDR3 DNA reads TGCAGTGCTAGAGATCCAGGGCCCTACGAGCAGTACTTC.

The genes are TRBV7-2 and TRBJ2-1; no reliable D call. V dropped 0 bases and J dropped 7 bases, with 10 bases sitting between them. The CDR3 extends over 14 amino acids. Germline lookup yields CDR1 SGHTA and CDR2 FQGNSA. CDR3 amino acids: CASSLARSGNEQFF. CDR3 DNA: TGTGCCAGCAGCTTAGCCCGATCTGGAAATGAGCAGTTCTTC.

This clonotype was counted a few times. This chain joins TRBV5-6 and TRBJ2-1; weak D call: TRBD2 (5 bases). Germline loops: CDR1 SGHDT, CDR2 YYEEEE. The length of the CDR3 is 13 residues. The germline V and J ends were trimmed by 5 bases and 4 bases, with 10 bases remaining between them. The CDR3 sequence: CASRELGYNEQFF. The CDR3 coding sequence is TGTGCCAGCAGGGAACTAGGGTACAATGAGCAGTTCTTC.

This clonotype was seen repeatedly, ten times or more. The chain's CDR3 is CASSSLYGRTTDTQYF. In DNA, the CDR3 is TGTGCCAGCAGTTCCCTCTATGGCCGTACTACAGATACGCAGTATTTT. The V call is TRBV12-3 or TRBV12-4, the J call TRBJ2-3; unclear D gene. This CDR3 is built from 16 residues. V was shortened by 4 bases and J by 3 bases, with 17 bases between the two germline ends.

The chain has TRBV5-1 and TRBJ2-3; TRBD2 matches at 7 bases. The CDR3 extends over 16 amino acids. With V trimmed by 0 bases and J by 2 bases, 6 bases remained unmatched. Germline CDR1 is SGHRS and CDR2 is YFSETQ. The CDR3 spells CASSLAQRGNTDTQYF. CDR3 nucleotides: TGCGCCAGCAGCTTGGCCCAGCGGGGAAACACAGATACGCAGTATTTT.

The genes are TRBV24-1 and TRBJ2-1, with TRBD2 matching over 12 bases. The CDR3 has 17 residues. The germline V gene encodes CDR1 KGHDR and CDR2 SFDVKD. J was trimmed by 5 bases and V by 2 bases; bases with no gene match: 6. The CDR3 DNA reads as TGTGCCACCAGTGATTCCCGACTAGCGGGGGCCCACAATGAGCAGTTCTTC. This gives the protein CATSDSRLAGAHNEQFF.

The chain couples TRBV12-3 or TRBV12-4 to TRBJ2-3; D unresolved. The CDR3 loop spans 12 amino acids. With 3 bases removed from V and 4 bases from J, the gap between germline ends came to 5 bases. The CDR3 region has the DNA TGTGCCAGCAGTTTTAACCCAGATACGCAGTATTTT. As protein: CASSFNPDTQYF.

V gene TRBV7-2 combines with J gene TRBJ2-3; D is ambiguous. CDR3 length: 14 residues. From germline, CDR1 is SGHTA and CDR2 FQGNSA. V dropped 0 bases and J dropped 2 bases, with 6 bases sitting between them. Here the CDR3 reads CASSLAEFTDTQYF. CDR3 in DNA: TGTGCCAGCAGCTTAGCGGAGTTCACAGATACGCAGTATTTT.

This clonotype was seen only a few times. This chain connects TRBV20-1 to TRBJ1-5; TRBD1 aligns across 9 bases. This CDR3 contains 14 residues. The germline V gene has CDR1 DFQATT and CDR2 SNEGSKA (reference sequence). The V segment lost 6 bases and the J segment 0 bases; nucleotides outside the gene matches: 3. Here the CDR3 reads CSADRGTSNQPQHF. The CDR3 DNA follows: TGCAGTGCGGACAGGGGAACTAGCAATCAGCCCCAGCATTTT.

This rearrangement joins TRBV28 to TRBJ2-1; 10 bases are shared with TRBD2. The V gene's germline CDR1 is MDHEN and CDR2 SYDVKM. The CDR3 extends over 13 amino acids. Unmatched junction bases numbered 3, after V lost 10 bases and J lost 3 bases. CDR3 nucleotides: TGTGCCACCCGGACTAGCGGCTACAATGAGCAGTTCTTC. Protein: CATRTSGYNEQFF.

This clonotype was seen more than once but under ten times. The genes are TRBV7-3 and TRBJ2-1; no clear D gene. Trimming pared 6 bases from V and 0 bases from J, leaving 12 bases between. This CDR3 has 15 amino acids. Germline CDR1 and CDR2: SGHTA and FQGTGA. The CDR3 reads CASSISLSSYNEQFF. In DNA, the CDR3 is TGTGCCAGCAGTATTTCTTTGAGCTCCTACAATGAGCAGTTCTTC.

This clonotype was observed many times. The chain couples TRBV7-9 to TRBJ1-4; D not certain. The germline CDR1 and CDR2 sequences are SEHNR and FQNEAQ (reference sequence). Trimming left V 5 bases short and J 5 bases short, with 12 bases between. The CDR3 length is 14 residues. The CDR3 loop is CASSLHGENEKLFF. CDR3 DNA sequence: TGTGCCAGCAGCCTTCATGGCGAGAATGAAAAACTGTTTTTT. Complete variable domain (other parts from reference TRBV7-9 and TRBJ1-4): DTGVSQNPRHKITKRGQNVTFRCDPISEHNRLYWYRQTLGQGPEFLTYFQNEAQLEKSRLLSDRFSAERPKGSFSTLEIQRTEQGDSAMYLCASSLHGENEKLFFGSGTQLSVL.

In this sample, this clonotype turned up many times. The chain links TRBV12-3 or TRBV12-4 to TRBJ2-1, with a possible D match to TRBD1 (6 bases). V was shortened by 2 bases and J by 8 bases, with 10 bases between the two germline ends. The CDR3 loop spans 13 amino acids. The CDR3 loop is CASSLWGPDEQFF. The CDR3 region has the DNA TGTGCCAGCAGTTTATGGGGGCCCGATGAGCAGTTCTTC.

This clonotype was picked up many times. The J gene is TRBJ2-7, the V gene TRBV4-3, with D possibly called TRBD1 or TRBD2 (6 bases each). The germline V gene encodes CDR1 LGHNA and CDR2 YSLEER. This CDR3 has 14 residues. Between the trimmed V and J ends, which lost 0 bases and 4 bases, there was a span of 10 bases. CDR3 DNA sequence: TGCGCCAGCAGCCAAGATCGGGGGCCTTACGAGCAGTACTTC. As protein: CASSQDRGPYEQYF.

This clonotype appeared a few times. The chain has TRBV20-1 and TRBJ2-1; 7 bases match TRBD1. Germline assignment: CDR1 DFQATT and CDR2 SNEGSKA (reference sequence). The CDR3 totals 13 residues. The V gene end was trimmed by 3 bases and the J gene end by 5 bases; junction bases not matched to a gene: 4. The CDR3 nucleotides read TGCAGTGCTAGGACAGGGCGTCACAATGAGCAGTTCTTC. Translating gives CSARTGRHNEQFF.

There are a few counts of this clonotype. The rearrangement joins TRBV12-3 or TRBV12-4 to TRBJ1-1; D call uncertain. This CDR3 has 15 residues. Trimming pared 6 bases from V and 6 bases from J, leaving 20 bases between. CDR3 DNA sequence: TGTGCCAGCAGGATAAACGTTGGGTACGAGGCTGAAGCTTTCTTT. Translation gives CASRINVGYEAEAFF.

This clonotype was found a few times. The chain combines TRBV25-1 with TRBJ2-6; D tentatively fits TRBD1 or TRBD2 (5 bases each). CDR1 MGHDK and CDR2 SYGVNS come from the germline V gene. The germline V and J ends were trimmed by 3 bases and 0 bases, with 12 bases remaining between them. This CDR3 has 17 amino acids. The CDR3 protein is CASSDSAGSSGANVLTF. For the CDR3, the DNA is TGTGCCAGCAGTGATTCGGCAGGGAGCTCTGGGGCCAACGTCCTGACTTTC. The full variable domain, rest sourced from reference TRBV25-1 and TRBJ2-6, is EADIYQTPRYLVIGTGKKITLECSQTMGHDKMYWYQQDPGMELHLIHYSYGVNSTEKGDLSSESTVSRIRTEHFPLTLESARPSHTSQYLCASSDSAGSSGANVLTFGAGSRLTVL.

The table lists this clonotype with a few counts. This sequence joins TRBV12-3 or TRBV12-4 and TRBJ2-2; 8 nucleotides line up with TRBD1. V trimming: 5 bases; J trimming: 1 base; junction bases outside the gene matches: 6. This CDR3 has 16 residues. CDR3 residues: CASSRVGQENTGELFF. The DNA for the CDR3 is TGTGCCAGCAGTCGGGTGGGACAGGAGAACACCGGGGAGCTGTTTTTT.

The V call is TRBV20-1, the J call TRBJ2-1, with 8 bases lining up with TRBD2. Losses at the gene ends were 3 bases for V and 8 bases for J; bases not matched to a gene: 6. The length of the CDR3 is 13 residues. CDR1 is DFQATT and CDR2 is SNEGSKA in the germline V gene (reference sequence). The CDR3 DNA reads TGCAGTGCTAGTCGGGGGGGGTTGGATGAGCAGTTCTTC. It translates to CSASRGGLDEQFF.